This entry features one TCR beta chain sequence. Trimming removed 2 bases at V and 2 bases at J, with 20 bases between. Germline CDR1 is SGHTA and CDR2 is FQGTGA. CDR3 length equals 18 residues. The data derive from a study of shared clonotypes between healthy human individuals. Sequencing used immunoSEQ multiplex PCR; TCRdb keeps in-frame clones, though not all of them. The sample contains about 460,000 clones, roughly three quarters of which appear only once. Sequenced sample: PBMCs. The TCR was taken from a woman between 40 and 50 years old in good health. Some clones in this sample may be carry-over from other donors' samples. The chain uses TRBV7-3 and TRBJ2-3; D gene ambiguous. The CDR3 here is CASSLSLSDWSDTDTQYF. In DNA form, the CDR3 reads TGTGCCAGCAGCTTATCCTTAAGCGACTGGTCTGACACAGATACGCAGTATTTT.